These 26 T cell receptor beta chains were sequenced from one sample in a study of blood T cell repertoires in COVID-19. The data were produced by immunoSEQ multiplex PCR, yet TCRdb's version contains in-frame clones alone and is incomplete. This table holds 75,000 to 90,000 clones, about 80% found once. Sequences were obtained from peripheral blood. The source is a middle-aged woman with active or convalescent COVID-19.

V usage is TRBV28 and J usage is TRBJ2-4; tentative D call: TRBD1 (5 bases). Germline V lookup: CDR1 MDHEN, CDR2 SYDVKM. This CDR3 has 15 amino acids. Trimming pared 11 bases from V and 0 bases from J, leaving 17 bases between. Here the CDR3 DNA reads TGTGCCTGCGCTGGGGCCAGCTTAGCCAAAAACATTCAGTACTTC. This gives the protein CACAGASLAKNIQYF.

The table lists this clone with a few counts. As DNA, the CDR3 is TGTGCCAGCAGTGACCAAGAGTGGGATACGCAGTATTTT. Translation gives CASSDQEWDTQYF. V and J are TRBV25-1 and TRBJ2-3; D is unclear. This CDR3 is 13 amino acids long. The ends were cut back, 3 bases at V and 6 bases at J, with 10 bases in the middle. Germline CDR1 and CDR2: MGHDK and SYGVNS.

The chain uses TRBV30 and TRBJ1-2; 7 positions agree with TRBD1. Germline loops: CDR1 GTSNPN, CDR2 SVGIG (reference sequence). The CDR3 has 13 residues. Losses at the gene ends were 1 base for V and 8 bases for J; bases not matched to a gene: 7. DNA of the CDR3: TGTGCCTGGAGTGGATGGGACAGCCGGGGCTACACCTTC. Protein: CAWSGWDSRGYTF.

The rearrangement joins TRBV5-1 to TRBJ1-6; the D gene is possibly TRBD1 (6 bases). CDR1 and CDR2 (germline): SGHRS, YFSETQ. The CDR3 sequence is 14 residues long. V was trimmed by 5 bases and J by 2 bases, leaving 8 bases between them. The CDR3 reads CASRGGPYNSPLHF. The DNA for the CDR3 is TGCGCCAGCAGGGGGGGGCCCTATAATTCACCCCTCCACTTT.

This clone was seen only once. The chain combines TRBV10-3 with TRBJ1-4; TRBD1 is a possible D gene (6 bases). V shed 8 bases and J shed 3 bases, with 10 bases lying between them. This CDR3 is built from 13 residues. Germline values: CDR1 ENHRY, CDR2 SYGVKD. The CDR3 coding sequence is TGTGCCATCCGGGACACGCCTAATGAAAAACTGTTTTTT. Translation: CAIRDTPNEKLFF.

This chain's CDR3 is CASARGFGAHYEQYF. CDR3 bases: TGTGCCAGCGCCCGTGGTTTTGGGGCACACTACGAGCAGTACTTC. The rearrangement joins TRBV7-6 to TRBJ2-7; weak D call: TRBD1 (5 bases). Per the germline V gene, CDR1 is SGHVS and CDR2 is FNYEAQ. With 8 bases removed from V and 3 bases from J, the gap between germline ends came to 20 bases. The CDR3 is made up of 15 amino acids.

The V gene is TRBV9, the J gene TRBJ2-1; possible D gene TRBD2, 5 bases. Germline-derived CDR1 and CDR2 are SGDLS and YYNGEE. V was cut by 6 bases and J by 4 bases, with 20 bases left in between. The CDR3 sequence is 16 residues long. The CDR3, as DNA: TGTGCCAGCACCCCCTGGTTAACTAGTGATTACAATGAGCAGTTCTTC. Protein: CASTPWLTSDYNEQFF. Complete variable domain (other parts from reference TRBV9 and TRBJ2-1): DSGVTQTPKHLITATGQRVTLRCSPRSGDLSVYWYQQSLDQGLQFLIQYYNGEERAKGNILERFSAQQFPDLHSELNLSSLELGDSALYFCASTPWLTSDYNEQFFGPGTRLTVL.

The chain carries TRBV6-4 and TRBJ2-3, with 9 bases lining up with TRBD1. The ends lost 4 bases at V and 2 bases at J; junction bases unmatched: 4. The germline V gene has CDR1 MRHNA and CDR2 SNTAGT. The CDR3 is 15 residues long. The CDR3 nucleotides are TGTGCCAGCAGTGCCGGGACAGGGTTCACAGATACGCAGTATTTT. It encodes CASSAGTGFTDTQYF.

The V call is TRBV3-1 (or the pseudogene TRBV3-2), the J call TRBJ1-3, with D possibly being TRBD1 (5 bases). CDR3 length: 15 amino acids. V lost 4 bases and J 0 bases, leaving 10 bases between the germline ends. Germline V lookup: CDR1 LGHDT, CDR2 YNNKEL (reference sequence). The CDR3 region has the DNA TGTGCCAGCAGCCCTAGGGGCTACTCTGGAAACACCATATATTTT. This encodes CASSPRGYSGNTIYF.

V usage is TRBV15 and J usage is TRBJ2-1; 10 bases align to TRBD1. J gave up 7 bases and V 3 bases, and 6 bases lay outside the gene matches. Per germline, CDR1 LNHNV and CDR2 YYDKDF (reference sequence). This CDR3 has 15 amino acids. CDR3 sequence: CATSRVGQGLNEQFF. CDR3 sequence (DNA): TGTGCCACCAGCAGGGTGGGACAGGGGTTGAATGAGCAGTTCTTC. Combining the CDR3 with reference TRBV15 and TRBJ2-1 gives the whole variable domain DAMVIQNPRYQVTQFGKPVTLSCSQTLNHNVMYWYQQKSSQAPKLLFHYYDKDFNNEADTPDNFQSRRPNTSFCFLDIRSPGLGDTAMYLCATSRVGQGLNEQFFGPGTRLTVL.

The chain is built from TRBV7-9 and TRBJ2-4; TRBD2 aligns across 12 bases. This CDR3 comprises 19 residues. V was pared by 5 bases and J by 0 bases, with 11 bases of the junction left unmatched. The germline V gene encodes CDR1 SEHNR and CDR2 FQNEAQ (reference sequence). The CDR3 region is CASSPPGLAGQGAKNIQYF. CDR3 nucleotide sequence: TGTGCCAGCAGCCCTCCGGGACTAGCGGGCCAGGGAGCCAAAAACATTCAGTACTTC.

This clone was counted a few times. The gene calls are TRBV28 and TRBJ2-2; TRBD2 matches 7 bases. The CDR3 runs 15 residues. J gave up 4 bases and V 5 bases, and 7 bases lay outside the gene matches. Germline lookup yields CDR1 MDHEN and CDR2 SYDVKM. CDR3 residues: CASSSAGVITGELFF. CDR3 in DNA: TGTGCCAGCAGTAGCGCGGGGGTTATCACCGGGGAGCTGTTTTTT.

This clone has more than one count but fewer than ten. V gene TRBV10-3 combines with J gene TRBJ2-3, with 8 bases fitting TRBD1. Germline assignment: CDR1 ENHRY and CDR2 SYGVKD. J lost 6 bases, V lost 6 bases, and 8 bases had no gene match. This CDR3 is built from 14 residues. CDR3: CAIRDRAFRDTQYF. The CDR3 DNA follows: TGTGCCATCAGGGACAGGGCATTTCGGGATACGCAGTATTTT.

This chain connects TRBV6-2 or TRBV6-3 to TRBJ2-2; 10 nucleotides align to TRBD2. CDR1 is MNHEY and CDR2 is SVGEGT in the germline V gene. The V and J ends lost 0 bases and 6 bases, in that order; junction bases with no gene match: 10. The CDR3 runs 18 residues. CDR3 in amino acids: CASSYSKWVAGGPGELFF. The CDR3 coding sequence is TGTGCCAGCAGTTACTCGAAATGGGTAGCGGGGGGACCCGGGGAGCTGTTTTTT.

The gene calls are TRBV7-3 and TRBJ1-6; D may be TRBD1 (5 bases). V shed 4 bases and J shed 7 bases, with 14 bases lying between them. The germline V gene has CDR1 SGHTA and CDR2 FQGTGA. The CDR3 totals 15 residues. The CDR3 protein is CASSSQGGRNSPLHF. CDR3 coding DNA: TGTGCCAGCAGCTCTCAGGGAGGGAGAAATTCACCCCTCCACTTT. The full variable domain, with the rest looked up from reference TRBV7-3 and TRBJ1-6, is GAGVSQTPSNKVTEKGKYVELRCDPISGHTALYWYRQSLGQGPEFLIYFQGTGAADDSGLPNDRFFAVRPEGSVSTLKIQRTERGDSAVYLCASSSQGGRNSPLHFGNGTRLTVT.

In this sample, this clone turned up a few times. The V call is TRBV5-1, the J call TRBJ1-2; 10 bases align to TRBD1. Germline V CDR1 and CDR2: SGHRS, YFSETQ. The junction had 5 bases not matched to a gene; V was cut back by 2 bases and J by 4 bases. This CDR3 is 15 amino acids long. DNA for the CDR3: TGCGCCAGCAGCTTAGGGACAGGGGTTGGCTATGGCTACACCTTC. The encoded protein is CASSLGTGVGYGYTF.

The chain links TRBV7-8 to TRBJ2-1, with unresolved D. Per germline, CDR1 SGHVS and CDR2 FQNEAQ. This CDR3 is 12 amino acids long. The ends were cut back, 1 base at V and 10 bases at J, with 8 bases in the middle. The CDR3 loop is CASSLVVGEQFF. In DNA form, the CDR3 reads TGTGCCAGCAGCTTAGTAGTGGGCGAGCAGTTCTTC. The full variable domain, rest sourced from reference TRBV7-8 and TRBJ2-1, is GAGVSQSPRYKVAKRGQDVALRCDPISGHVSLFWYQQALGQGPEFLTYFQNEAQLDKSGLPSDRFFAERPEGSVSTLKIQRTQQEDSAVYLCASSLVVGEQFFGPGTRLTVL.

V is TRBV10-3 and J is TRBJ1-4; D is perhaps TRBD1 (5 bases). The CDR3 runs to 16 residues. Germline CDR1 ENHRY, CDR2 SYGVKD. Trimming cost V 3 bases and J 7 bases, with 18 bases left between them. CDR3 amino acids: CAISEGMRGGSEKLFF. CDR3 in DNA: TGTGCCATCAGTGAAGGCATGCGGGGGGGTAGTGAAAAACTGTTTTTT.

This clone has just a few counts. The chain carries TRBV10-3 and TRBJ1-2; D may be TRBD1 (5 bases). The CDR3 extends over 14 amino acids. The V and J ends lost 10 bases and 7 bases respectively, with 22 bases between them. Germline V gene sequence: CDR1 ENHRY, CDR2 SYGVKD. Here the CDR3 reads CATLAGTILSGYTF. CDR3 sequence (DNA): TGTGCCACCTTGGCTGGGACTATATTGTCTGGCTACACCTTC.

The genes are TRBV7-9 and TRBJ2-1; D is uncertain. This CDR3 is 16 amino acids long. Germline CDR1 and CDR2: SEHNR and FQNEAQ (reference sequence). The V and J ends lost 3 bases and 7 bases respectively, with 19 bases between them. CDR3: CASSFDPRRNSNEQFF. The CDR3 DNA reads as TGTGCCAGCAGCTTTGATCCGCGCCGCAATTCGAATGAGCAGTTCTTC. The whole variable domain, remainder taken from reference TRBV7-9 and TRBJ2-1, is DTGVSQNPRHKITKRGQNVTFRCDPISEHNRLYWYRQTLGQGPEFLTYFQNEAQLEKSRLLSDRFSAERPKGSFSTLEIQRTEQGDSAMYLCASSFDPRRNSNEQFFGPGTRLTVL.

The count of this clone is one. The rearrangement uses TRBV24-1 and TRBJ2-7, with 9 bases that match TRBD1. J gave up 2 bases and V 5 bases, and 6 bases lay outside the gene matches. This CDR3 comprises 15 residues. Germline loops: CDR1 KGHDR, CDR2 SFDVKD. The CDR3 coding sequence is TGTGCCACCAGTGGCGGGACAGGGACGGCCTACGAGCAGTACTTC. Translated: CATSGGTGTAYEQYF.

CDR3 DNA: TGTGCCAGCAGCAAAGCGTCTCAGGGTAGTCAGCCCCAGCATTTT. Protein product: CASSKASQGSQPQHF. This rearrangement joins TRBV21-1 to TRBJ1-5; the DNA was not compared with TRBD1, the D call given in the table. TRBV21-1 represents a pseudogene. The CDR3 has 15 residues.

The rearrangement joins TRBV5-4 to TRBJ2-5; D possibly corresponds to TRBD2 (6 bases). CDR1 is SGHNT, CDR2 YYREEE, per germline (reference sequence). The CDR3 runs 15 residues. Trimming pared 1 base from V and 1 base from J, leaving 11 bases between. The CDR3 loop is CASSLSGVGQETQYF. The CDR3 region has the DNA TGTGCCAGCAGCTTGTCGGGGGTAGGCCAAGAGACCCAGTACTTC.

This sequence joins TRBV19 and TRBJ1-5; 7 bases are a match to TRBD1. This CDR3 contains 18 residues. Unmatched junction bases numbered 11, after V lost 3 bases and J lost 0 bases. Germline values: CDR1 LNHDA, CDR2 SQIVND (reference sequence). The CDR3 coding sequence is TGTGCCAGTAGTATGGGGGCAGGGGGTCGAGGTAGCAATCAGCCCCAGCATTTT. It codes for CASSMGAGGRGSNQPQHF.

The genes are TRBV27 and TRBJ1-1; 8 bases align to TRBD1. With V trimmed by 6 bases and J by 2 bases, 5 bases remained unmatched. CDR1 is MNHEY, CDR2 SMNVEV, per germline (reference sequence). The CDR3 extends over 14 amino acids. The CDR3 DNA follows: TGTGCCAGCAGACCGACAGGGGCCAACACTGAAGCTTTCTTT. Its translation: CASRPTGANTEAFF.

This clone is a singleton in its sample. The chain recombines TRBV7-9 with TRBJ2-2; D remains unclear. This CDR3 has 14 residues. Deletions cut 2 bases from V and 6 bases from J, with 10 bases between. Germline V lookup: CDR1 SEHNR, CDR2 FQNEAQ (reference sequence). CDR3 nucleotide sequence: TGTGCCAGCAGCTTACGGCAGCGCGCCGGGGAGCTGTTTTTT. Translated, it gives CASSLRQRAGELFF.